This T cell receptor (beta chain) appears in the sequencing data of a study of blood T cells in healthy people across ages. Study-level background: About one barcoded beta molecule was captured per two T cells (by template switching).

For the second PCR, which ran for about 6 to 11 cycles, a sample-barcoded 5' primer and a J-beta primer mix were used. TCRdb reanalysed the 5' RACE reads using MiXCR and keeps one entry per CDR3 protein. The sample has fewer than 2 million distinct CDR3 sequences, around 42% seen once; the top ten hold approximately 22%. The germline V gene has CDR1 LGHNA and CDR2 YNFKEQ. The V gene lost 0 bases and the J gene lost 12 bases, with 19 bases spanning the gap. CDR3 length: 15 residues. The sample holds a few counts of this clonotype. The receptor's source is a human donor in good health. Sequences were obtained from blood. The chain carries TRBV4-2 and TRBJ2-3, with D perhaps matching TRBD1 (6 bases). For the CDR3, the DNA is TGTGCCAGCAGCCAAGAGATCGGTAAACAGGGCTCTCAGTATTTT. This encodes CASSQEIGKQGSQYF.